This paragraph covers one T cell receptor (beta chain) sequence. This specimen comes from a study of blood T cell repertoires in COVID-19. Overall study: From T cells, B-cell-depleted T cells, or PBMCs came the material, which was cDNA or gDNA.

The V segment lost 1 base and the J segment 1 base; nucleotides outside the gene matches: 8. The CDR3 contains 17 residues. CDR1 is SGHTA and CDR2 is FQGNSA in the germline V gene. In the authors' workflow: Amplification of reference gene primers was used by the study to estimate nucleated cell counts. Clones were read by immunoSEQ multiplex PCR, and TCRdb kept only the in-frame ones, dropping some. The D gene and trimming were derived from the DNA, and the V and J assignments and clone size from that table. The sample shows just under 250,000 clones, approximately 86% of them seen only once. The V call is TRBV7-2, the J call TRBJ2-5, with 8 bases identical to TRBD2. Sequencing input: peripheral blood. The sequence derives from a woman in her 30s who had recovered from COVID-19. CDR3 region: CASSLEWRGAFQETQYF. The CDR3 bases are TGTGCCAGCAGCTTAGAATGGCGGGGGGCCTTCCAAGAGACCCAGTACTTC.